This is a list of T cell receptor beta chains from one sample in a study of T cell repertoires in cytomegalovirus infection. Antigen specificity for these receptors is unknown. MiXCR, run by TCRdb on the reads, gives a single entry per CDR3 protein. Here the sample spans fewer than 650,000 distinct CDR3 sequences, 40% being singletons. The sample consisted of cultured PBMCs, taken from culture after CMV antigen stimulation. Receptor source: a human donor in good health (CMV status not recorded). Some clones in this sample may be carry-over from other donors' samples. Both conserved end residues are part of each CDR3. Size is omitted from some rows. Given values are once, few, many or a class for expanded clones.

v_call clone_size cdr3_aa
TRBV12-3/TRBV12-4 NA CASRPAGWNSPLHF
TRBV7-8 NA CASSLVVGRTHSYEQYF
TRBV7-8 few CASSLVSPTASGANVLTF
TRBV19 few CASTTQGLTEAFF
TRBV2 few CASSVGRGEPQHF
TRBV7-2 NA CASAAGPTDTQYF
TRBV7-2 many CASSLDHGQPQHF
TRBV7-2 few CASSLTPEVTYEQYF
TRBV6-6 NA CASSDLGAASRNTEAFF
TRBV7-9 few CASSLEGSEETQYF
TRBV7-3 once CASTKGGHAYEQYF
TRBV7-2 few CASSFYDGNSPLHF
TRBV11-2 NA CASSLLSVYNEQFF
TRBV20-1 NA CSAPNLGGAGEQYF
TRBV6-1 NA CASRRGATQYF
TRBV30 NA CAWKGLAGGCFF
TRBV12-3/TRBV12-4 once CASSLALSWYEQYF
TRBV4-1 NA CASSQAGHNEQFF
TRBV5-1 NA CASSLDPPRSYEQYF
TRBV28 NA CASSQVGRREKLFF
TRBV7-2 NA CASSPLQGAINEQFF
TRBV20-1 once CSASLGNEQFF
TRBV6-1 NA CASTRQGNYQPQHF
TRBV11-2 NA CASSFSTSGADTQYF
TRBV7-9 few CASSPRLAGNQETQYF
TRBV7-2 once CASSPRQGSEKLFF
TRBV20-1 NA CSATEDRANSPLHF
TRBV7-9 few CASSPRGLSTNEKLFF
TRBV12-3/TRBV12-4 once CASRKVLTGELFF
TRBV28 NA CASTEGRATDTQYF
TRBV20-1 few CSASFLAGGGDTQYF
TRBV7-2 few CASSSTGFYLAEAFF
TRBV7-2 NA CASSLRNPGELFF
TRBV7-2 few CASSFSYTGELFF
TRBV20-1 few CSARRLAGAQETQYF
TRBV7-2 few CASSSTGWAPENQPQHF
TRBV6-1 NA CASSEAAARGNTIYF
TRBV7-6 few CASSAQGMKVDTQYF
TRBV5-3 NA CASSSDRVTDTQYF
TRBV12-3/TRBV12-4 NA CASSSSGASNEKLFF
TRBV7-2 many CASSLSGTSLHPRTYEQYF
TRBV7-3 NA CASSPDPGLASYNEQFF